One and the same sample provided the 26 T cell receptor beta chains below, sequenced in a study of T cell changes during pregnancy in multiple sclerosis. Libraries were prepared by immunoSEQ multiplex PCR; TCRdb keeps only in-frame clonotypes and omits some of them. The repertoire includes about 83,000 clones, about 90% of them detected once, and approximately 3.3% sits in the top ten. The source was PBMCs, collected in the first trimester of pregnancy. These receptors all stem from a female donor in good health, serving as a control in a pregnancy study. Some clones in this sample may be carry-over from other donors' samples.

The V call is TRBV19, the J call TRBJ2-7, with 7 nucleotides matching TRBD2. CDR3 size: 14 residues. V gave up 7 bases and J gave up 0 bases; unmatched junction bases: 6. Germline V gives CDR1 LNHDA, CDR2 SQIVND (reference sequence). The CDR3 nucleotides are TGTGCCAGTACCACACCGGGGGGCTCCTACGAGCAGTACTTC. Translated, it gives CASTTPGGSYEQYF.

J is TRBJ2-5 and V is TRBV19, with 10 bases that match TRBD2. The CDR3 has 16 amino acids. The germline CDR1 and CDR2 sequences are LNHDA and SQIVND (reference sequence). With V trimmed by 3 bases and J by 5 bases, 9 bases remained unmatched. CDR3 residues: CASSITSGTPFETQYF. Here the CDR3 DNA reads TGTGCCAGTAGTATTACTAGCGGGACACCTTTTGAGACCCAGTACTTC.

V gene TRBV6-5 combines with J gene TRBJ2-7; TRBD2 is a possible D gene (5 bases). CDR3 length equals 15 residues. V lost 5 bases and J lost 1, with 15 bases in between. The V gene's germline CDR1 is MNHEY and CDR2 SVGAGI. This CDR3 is CASSKWTGGSYEQYF. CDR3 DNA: TGTGCCAGCAGTAAGTGGACTGGCGGATCCTACGAGCAGTACTTC.

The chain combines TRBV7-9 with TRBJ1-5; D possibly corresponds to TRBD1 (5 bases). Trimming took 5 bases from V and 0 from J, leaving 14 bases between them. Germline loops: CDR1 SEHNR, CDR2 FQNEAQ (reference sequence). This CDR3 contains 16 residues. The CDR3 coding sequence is TGTGCCAGCAGCCGAAGACAGACCCTTAGCAATCAGCCCCAGCATTTT. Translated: CASSRRQTLSNQPQHF.

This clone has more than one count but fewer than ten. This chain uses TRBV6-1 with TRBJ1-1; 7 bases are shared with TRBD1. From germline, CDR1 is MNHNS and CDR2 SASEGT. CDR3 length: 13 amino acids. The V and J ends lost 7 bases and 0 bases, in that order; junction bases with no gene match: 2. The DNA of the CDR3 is TGTGCCAGCACCGACAGGGTGAACACTGAAGCTTTCTTT. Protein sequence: CASTDRVNTEAFF.

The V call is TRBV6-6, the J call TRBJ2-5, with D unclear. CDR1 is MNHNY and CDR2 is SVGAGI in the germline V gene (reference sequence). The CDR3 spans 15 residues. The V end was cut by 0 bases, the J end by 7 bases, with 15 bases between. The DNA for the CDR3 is TGTGCCAGCAGTTACTCTGGTGGGCCCGCTGTGACCCAGTACTTC. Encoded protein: CASSYSGGPAVTQYF.

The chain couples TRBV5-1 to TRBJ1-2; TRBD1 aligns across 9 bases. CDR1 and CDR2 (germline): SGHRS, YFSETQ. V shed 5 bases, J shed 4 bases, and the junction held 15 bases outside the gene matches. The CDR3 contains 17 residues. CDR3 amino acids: CASRFTGQGPPSYGYTF. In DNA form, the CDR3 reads TGCGCCAGCAGATTCACGGGACAGGGTCCCCCGAGCTATGGCTACACCTTC. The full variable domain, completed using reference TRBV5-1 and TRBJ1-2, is KAGVTQTPRYLIKTRGQQVTLSCSPISGHRSVSWYQQTPGQGLQFLFEYFSETQRNKGNFPGRFSGRQFSNSRSEMNVSTLELGDSALYLCASRFTGQGPPSYGYTFGSGTRLTVV.

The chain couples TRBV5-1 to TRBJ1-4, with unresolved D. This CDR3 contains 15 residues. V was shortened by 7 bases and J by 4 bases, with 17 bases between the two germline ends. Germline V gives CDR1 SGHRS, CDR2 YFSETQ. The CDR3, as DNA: TGCGCCAGCCACAACCCCCAGGCGGGTAATGAAAAACTGTTTTTT. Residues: CASHNPQAGNEKLFF.

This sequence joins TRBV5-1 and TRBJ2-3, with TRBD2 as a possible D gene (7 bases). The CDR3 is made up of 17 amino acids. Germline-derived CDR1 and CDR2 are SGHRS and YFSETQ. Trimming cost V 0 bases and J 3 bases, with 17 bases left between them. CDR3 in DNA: TGCGCCAGCAGCTTGGGTCTGGGGGGGGCCTTGACAGATACGCAGTATTTT. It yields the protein CASSLGLGGALTDTQYF.

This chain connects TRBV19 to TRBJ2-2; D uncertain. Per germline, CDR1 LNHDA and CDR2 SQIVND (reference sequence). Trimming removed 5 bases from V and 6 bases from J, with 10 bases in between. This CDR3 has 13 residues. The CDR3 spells CASSVSESGELFF. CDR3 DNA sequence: TGTGCCAGTAGTGTCTCTGAGTCCGGGGAGCTGTTTTTT.

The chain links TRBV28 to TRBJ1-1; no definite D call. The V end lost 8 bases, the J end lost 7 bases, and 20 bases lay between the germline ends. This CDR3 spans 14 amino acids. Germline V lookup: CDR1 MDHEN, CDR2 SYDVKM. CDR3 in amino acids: CASYPRERGIEAFF. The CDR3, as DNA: TGTGCCAGCTATCCCCGGGAGAGAGGAATTGAAGCTTTCTTT.

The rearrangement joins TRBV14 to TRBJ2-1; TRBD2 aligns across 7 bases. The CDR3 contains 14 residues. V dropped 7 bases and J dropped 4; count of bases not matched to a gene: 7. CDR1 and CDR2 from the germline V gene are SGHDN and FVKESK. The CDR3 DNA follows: TGTGCCAGCAACCTGGGGGGGGGTTACAATGAGCAGTTCTTC. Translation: CASNLGGGYNEQFF.

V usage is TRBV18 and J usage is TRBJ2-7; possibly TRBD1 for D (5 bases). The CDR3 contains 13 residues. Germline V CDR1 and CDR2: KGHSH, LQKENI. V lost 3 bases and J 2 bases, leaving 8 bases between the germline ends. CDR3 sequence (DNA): TGTGCCAGCTCACCCCAGGGTACCTACGAGCAGTACTTC. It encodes CASSPQGTYEQYF.

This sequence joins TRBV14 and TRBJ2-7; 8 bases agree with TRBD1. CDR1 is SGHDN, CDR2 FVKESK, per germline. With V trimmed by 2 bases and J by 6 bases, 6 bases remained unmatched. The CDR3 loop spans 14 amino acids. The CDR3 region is CASSQFTGGVEQYF. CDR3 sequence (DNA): TGTGCCAGCAGCCAATTCACAGGGGGAGTCGAGCAGTACTTC.

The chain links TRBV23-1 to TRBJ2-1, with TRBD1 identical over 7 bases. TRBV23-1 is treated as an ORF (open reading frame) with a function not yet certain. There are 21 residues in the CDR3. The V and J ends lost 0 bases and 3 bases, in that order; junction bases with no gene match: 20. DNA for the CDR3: TGCGCCAGCAGTCAATCGGGGGTTCCGACAGGGCCAATACACGACTACAATGAGCAGTTCTTC. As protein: CASSQSGVPTGPIHDYNEQFF.

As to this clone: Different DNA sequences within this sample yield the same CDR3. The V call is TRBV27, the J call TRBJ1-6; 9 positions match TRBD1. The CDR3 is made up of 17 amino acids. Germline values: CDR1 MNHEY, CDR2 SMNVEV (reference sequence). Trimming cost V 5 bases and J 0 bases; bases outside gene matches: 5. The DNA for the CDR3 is TGTGCCAGCAGTCCCGGGACAGGGAGCTCCTATAATTCACCCCTCCACTTT. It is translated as CASSPGTGSSYNSPLHF.

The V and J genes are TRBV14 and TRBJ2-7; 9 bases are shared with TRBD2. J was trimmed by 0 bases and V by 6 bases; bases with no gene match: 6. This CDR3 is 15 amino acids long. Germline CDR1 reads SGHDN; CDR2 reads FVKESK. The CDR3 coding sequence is TGTGCCAGCAGTTATAGCGGGGGCGACTCCTACGAGCAGTACTTC. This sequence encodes CASSYSGGDSYEQYF.

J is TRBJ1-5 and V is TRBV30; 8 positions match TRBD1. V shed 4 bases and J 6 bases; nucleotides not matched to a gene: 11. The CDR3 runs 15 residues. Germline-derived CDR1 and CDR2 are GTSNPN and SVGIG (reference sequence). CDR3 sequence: CAWTLTGVIGQPQHF. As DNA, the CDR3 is TGTGCCTGGACTCTGACAGGGGTGATTGGTCAGCCCCAGCATTTT.

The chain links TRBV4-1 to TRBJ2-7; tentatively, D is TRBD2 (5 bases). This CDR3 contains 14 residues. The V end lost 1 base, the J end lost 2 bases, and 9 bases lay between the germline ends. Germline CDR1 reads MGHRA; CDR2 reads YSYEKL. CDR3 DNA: TGCGCCAGCAGCCAAGGGGAGAGGACCTACGAGCAGTACTTC. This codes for CASSQGERTYEQYF.

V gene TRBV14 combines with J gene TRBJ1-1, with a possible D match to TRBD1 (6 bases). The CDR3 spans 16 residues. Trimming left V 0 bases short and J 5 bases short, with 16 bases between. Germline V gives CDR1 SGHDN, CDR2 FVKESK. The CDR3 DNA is TGTGCCAGCAGCCAAGATATGGGAGGGGGAAGAACTGAAGCTTTCTTT. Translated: CASSQDMGGGRTEAFF.

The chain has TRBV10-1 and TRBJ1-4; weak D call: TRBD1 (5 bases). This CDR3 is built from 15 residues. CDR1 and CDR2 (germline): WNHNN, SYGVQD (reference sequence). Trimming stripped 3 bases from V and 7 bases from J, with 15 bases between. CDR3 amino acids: CASSDKGLNREKLFF. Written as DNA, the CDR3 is TGCGCCAGCAGTGATAAGGGACTGAATCGTGAAAAACTGTTTTTT.

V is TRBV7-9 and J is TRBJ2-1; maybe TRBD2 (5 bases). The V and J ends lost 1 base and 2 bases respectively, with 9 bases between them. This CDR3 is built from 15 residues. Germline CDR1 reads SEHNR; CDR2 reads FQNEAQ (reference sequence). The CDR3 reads CASSLEEGPYNEQFF. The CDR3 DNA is TGTGCCAGCAGCTTAGAAGAGGGTCCCTACAATGAGCAGTTCTTC.

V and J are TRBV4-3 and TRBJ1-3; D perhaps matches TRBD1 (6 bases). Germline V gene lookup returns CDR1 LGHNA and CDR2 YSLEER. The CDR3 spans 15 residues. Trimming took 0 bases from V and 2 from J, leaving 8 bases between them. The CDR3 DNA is TGCGCCAGCAGCCAAGATCGGACAGCTGGAAACACCATATATTTT. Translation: CASSQDRTAGNTIYF.

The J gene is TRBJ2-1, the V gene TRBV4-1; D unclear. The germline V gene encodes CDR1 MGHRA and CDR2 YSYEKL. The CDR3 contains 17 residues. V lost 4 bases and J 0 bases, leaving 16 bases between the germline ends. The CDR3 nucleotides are TGCGCCAGCAGCCCGTTATTAGCCCTACTCTCCTACAATGAGCAGTTCTTC. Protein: CASSPLLALLSYNEQFF.

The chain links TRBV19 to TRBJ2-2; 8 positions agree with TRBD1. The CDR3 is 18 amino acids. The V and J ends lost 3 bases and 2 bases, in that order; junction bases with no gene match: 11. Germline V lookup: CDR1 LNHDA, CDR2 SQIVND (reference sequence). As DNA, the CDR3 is TGTGCCAGTAGTATGTCCCCCTCCAGGGGGCTAAACACCGGGGAGCTGTTTTTT. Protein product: CASSMSPSRGLNTGELFF.

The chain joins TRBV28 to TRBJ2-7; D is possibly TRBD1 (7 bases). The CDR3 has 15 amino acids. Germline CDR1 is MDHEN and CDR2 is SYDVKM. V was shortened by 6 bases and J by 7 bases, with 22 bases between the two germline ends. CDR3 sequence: CASSPFQGGNGEQYF. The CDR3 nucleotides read TGTGCCAGCAGCCCATTTCAGGGGGGAAACGGGGAGCAGTACTTC.